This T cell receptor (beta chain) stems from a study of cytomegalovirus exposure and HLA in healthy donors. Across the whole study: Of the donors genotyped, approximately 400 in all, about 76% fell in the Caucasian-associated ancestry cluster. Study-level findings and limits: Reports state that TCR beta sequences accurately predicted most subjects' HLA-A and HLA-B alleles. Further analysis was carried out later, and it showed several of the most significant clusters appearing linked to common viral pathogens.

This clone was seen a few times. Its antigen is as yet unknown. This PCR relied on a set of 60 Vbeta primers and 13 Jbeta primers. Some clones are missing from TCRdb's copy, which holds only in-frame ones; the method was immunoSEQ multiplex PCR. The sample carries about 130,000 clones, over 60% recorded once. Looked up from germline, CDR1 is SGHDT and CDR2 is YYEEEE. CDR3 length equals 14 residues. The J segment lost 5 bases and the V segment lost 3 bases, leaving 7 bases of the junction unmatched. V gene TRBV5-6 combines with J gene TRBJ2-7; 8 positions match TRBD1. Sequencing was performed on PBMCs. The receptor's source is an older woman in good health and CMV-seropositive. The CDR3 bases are TGTGCCAGCAGCTACCGGGACAGGATAAACGAGCAGTACTTC. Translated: CASSYRDRINEQYF.